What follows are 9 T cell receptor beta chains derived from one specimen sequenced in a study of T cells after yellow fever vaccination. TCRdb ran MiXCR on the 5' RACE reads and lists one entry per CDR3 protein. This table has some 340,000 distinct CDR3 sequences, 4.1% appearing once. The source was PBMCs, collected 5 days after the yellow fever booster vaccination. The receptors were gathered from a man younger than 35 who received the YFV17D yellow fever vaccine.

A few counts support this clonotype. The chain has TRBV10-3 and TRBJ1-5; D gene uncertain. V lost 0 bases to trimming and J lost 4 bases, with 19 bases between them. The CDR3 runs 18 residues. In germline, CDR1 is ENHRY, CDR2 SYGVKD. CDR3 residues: CAISESRQALSSNQPQHF. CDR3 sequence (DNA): TGTGCCATCAGTGAGTCGAGGCAGGCCCTTAGTAGTAATCAGCCCCAGCATTTT.

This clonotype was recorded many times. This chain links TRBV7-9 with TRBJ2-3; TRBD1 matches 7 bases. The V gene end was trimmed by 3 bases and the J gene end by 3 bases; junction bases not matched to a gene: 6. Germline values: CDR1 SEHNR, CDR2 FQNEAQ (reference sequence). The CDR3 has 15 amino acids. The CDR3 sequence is CASSFEGARTDTQYF. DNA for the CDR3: TGTGCCAGCAGCTTTGAGGGGGCGAGGACAGATACGCAGTATTTT.

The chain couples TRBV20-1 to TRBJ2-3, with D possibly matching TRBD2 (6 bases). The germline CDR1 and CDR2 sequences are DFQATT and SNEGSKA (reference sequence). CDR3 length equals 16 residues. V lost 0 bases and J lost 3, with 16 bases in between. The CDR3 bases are TGCAGTGCTAGAGATTTCTCCGGGGGATGGACAGATACGCAGTATTTT. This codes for CSARDFSGGWTDTQYF.

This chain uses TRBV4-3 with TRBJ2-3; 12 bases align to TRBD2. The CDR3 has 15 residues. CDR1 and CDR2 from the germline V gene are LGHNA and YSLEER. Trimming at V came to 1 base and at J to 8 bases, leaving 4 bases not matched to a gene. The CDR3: CASSQGWTSGVTQYF. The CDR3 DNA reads TGCGCCAGCAGCCAAGGGTGGACTAGCGGGGTTACGCAGTATTTT.

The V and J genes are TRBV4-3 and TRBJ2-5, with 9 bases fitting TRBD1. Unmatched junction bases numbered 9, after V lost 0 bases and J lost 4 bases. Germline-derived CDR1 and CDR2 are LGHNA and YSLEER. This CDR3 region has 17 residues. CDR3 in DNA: TGCGCCAGCAGCCAAGAGTTACCGGGACAGGGTCGAGAGACCCAGTACTTC. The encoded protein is CASSQELPGQGRETQYF.

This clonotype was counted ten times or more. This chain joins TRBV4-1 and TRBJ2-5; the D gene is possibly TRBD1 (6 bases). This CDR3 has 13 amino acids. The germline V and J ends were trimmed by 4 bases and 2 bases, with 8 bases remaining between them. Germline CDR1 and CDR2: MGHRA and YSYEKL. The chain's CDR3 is CASSRGPQETQYF. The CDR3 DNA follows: TGCGCCAGCAGCCGGGGGCCACAAGAGACCCAGTACTTC.

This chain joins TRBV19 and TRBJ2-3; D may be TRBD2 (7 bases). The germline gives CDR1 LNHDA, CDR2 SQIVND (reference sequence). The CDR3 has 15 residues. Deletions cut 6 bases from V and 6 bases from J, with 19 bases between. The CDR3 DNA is TGTGCCAGTAGCGCGGGGGCTACCGGTTCGGATACGCAGTATTTT. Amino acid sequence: CASSAGATGSDTQYF.

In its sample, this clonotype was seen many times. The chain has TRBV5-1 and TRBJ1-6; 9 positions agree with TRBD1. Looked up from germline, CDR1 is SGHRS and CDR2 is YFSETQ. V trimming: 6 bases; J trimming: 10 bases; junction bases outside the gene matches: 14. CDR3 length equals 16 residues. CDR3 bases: TGCGCCAGCACGCCTAATCCGGGACAGGGTTTCTCACCCCTCCACTTT. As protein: CASTPNPGQGFSPLHF.

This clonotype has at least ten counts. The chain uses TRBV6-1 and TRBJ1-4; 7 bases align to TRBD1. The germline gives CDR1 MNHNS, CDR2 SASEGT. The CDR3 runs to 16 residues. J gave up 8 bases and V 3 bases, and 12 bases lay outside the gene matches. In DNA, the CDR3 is TGTGCCAGCAGTGACCCAAACAGGGGTGGGAACGAAAAACTGTTTTTT. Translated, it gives CASSDPNRGGNEKLFF.